This T cell receptor (beta chain) derives from a study of blood T cells in healthy people across ages. This clonotype has more than one count but fewer than ten. Antigen: not known. Findings and limits, study-wide: Naive T cell percentage strongly correlated with TCR beta diversity. The study could not conclusively compare naive and antigen-experienced cells, given its unsorted PBMCs.

No fewer than 5 micrograms of total RNA were isolated from every sample. Germline loops: CDR1 MNHGY, CDR2 SVAAGI. The junction had 5 bases not matched to a gene; V was cut back by 6 bases and J by 1 base. The CDR3 totals 15 residues. A sample-barcoded 5' primer and a J-beta primer mix were used in a second PCR of roughly 7 to 12 cycles. Sequencing recovered at least 3 million CDR3-containing paired-end reads from each sample. TCRdb itself ran the 5' RACE reads through MiXCR, one entry per CDR3 protein. The sample shows 650,000 to 950,000 distinct CDR3 sequences, 40% to 50% of them seen only once. The sequenced sample was blood. J is TRBJ2-3 and V is TRBV6-9, with 9 bases identical to TRBD1. The receptor was derived from a man in his 60s in good health. The CDR3 sequence is CASRPTGGRTDTQYF. The CDR3 nucleotides are TGTGCCAGCAGGCCTACAGGGGGCCGCACAGATACGCAGTATTTT.